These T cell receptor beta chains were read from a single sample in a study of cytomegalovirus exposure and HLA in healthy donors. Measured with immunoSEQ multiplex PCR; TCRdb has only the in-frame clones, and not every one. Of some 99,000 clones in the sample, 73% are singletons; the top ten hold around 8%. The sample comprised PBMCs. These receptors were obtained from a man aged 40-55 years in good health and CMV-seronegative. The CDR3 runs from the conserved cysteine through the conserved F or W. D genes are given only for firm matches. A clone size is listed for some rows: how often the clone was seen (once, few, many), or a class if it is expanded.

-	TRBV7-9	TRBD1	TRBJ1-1	CASSPLGRGAGEAFF	TGTGCCAGCAGCCCGTTGGGCAGGGGGGCCGGTGAAGCTTTCTTT
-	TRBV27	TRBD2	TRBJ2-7	CASSFSSGGAKEQYF	TGTGCCAGCAGTTTCTCTAGCGGGGGGGCTAAAGAGCAGTACTTC
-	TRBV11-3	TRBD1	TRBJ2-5	CASSLVRQGAWGETQYF	TGTGCCAGCAGCTTAGTGAGGCAGGGGGCTTGGGGAGAGACCCAGTACTTC
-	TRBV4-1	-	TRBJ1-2	CASSQEIAGTPYTF	TGCGCCAGCAGCCAAGAGATTGCGGGGACGCCCTACACCTTC
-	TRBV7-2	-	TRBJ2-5	CASSRRAGETQYF	TGTGCCAGCAGCCGCCGCGCCGGAGAGACCCAGTACTTC
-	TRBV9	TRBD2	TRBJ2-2	CASSVETSGNGELFF	TGTGCCAGCAGCGTAGAAACTAGCGGTAACGGGGAGCTGTTTTTT
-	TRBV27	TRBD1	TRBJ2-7	CASSFGQAYEQYF	TGTGCCAGCAGTTTTGGACAGGCCTACGAGCAGTACTTC
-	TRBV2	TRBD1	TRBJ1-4	CASSYGQGPTNEKLFF	TGTGCCAGCAGCTACGGACAGGGCCCAACTAATGAAAAACTGTTTTTT
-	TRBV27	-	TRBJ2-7	CATHRVAGRIYEQYF	TGTGCCACCCACCGCGTGGCCGGGAGAATCTACGAGCAGTACTTC
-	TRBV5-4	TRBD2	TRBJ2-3	CASSGGSSGGQDTQYF	TGTGCCAGCAGCGGCGGTTCTAGCGGGGGACAGGATACGCAGTATTTT
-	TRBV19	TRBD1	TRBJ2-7	CASSIEGDRKYEQYF	TGTGCCAGTAGTATAGAGGGGGACAGAAAGTACGAGCAGTACTTC
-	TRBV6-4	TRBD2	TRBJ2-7	CASSYSGGRYEQYF	TGTGCCAGCAGCTATAGCGGGGGGCGGTACGAGCAGTACTTC
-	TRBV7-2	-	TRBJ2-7	CASSLSSYEQYF	TGTGCCAGCAGCCTCAGCTCCTACGAGCAGTACTTC
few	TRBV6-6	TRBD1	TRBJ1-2	CASDRGGYGYTF	TGTGCCAGCGACAGGGGGGGCTATGGCTACACCTTC
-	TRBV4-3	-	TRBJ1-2	CASSQAGRGYGYTF	TGCGCCAGCAGCCAAGCCGGACGGGGCTATGGCTACACCTTC
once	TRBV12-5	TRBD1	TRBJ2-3	CASGLGTGIRDTQYF	TGTGCTAGTGGTTTGGGGACAGGGATAAGAGATACGCAGTATTTT
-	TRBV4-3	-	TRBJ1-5	CASSQEQGDQPQHF	TGCGCCAGCAGCCAAGAACAGGGAGATCAGCCCCAGCATTTT
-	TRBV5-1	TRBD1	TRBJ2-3	CASSLAGTGGTDTQYF	TGCGCCAGCAGCTTGGCGGGGACAGGGGGCACAGATACGCAGTATTTT
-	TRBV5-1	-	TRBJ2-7	CASSLVLSSYEQYF	TGCGCCAGCAGCTTGGTTCTCAGCTCCTACGAGCAGTACTTC
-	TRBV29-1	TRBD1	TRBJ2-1	CSVTLTGKKHNEQFF	TGCAGCGTTACTTTGACAGGGAAAAAACACAATGAGCAGTTCTTC
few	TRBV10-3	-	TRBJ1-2	CAISEWRAASYGYTF	TGTGCCATCAGTGAGTGGAGGGCAGCTAGCTATGGCTACACCTTC
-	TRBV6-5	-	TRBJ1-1	CASSYSWAGNTEAFF	TGTGCCAGCAGTTACTCGTGGGCGGGGAACACTGAAGCTTTCTTT
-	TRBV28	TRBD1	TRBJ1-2	CASSLWGQGSGYTF	TGTGCCAGCAGTTTATGGGGACAGGGTTCTGGCTACACCTTC
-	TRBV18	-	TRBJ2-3	CASSLYTGLSTDTQYF	TGTGCCAGCTCACTTTATACAGGGCTTAGCACAGATACGCAGTATTTT
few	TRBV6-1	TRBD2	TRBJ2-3	CASSPQSGGVDTQYF	TGTGCCAGCAGTCCACAAAGCGGGGGAGTAGATACGCAGTATTTT
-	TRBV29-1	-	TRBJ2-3	CSVWVAAQYF	TGCAGCGTTTGGGTCGCGGCGCAGTATTTT
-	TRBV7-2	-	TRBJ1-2	CASTWGRSYYGYTF	TGTGCCAGCACCTGGGGGCGGAGCTACTATGGCTACACCTTC